Sequencing of this T cell receptor (beta chain) was carried out in a study of blood T cell repertoires in COVID-19. As for the study in general: Acute and convalescent COVID-19 specimens originated in the United States, Italy and Spain. The analysed material was cDNA or gDNA that came from T cells, B-cell-depleted T cells, or PBMCs.

Repertoires were generated with immunoSEQ multiplex PCR, while TCRdb's copy carries only in-frame clones and drops some. The table records 160,000 or so clones, over 80% of them present only once. In germline, CDR1 is MNHEY, CDR2 SMNVEV (reference sequence). The CDR3 loop spans 16 amino acids. V shed 3 bases, J shed 5 bases, and the junction held 8 bases outside the gene matches. This sequence originates from a man between 65 and 79 years old who had recovered from COVID-19. The chain couples TRBV27 to TRBJ1-4; 8 bases agree with TRBD1. Sequenced input: peripheral blood. The CDR3 bases are TGTGCCAGCAGTTTCTCCACAGGGGGTCAAAATGAAAAACTGTTTTTT. Amino acid sequence: CASSFSTGGQNEKLFF.